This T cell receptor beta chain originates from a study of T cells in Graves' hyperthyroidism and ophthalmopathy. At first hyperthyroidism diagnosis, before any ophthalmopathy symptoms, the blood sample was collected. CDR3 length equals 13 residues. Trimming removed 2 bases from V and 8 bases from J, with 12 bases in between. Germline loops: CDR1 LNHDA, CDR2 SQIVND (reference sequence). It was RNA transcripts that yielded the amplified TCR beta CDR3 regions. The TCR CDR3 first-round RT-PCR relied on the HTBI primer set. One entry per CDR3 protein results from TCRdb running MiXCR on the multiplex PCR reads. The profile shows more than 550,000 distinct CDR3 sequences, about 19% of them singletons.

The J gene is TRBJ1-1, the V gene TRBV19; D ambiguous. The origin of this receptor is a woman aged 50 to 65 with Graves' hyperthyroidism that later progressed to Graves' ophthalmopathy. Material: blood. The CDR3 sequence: CASSIREQPEAFF. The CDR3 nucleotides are TGTGCCAGTAGTATAAGGGAACAGCCGGAAGCTTTCTTT.